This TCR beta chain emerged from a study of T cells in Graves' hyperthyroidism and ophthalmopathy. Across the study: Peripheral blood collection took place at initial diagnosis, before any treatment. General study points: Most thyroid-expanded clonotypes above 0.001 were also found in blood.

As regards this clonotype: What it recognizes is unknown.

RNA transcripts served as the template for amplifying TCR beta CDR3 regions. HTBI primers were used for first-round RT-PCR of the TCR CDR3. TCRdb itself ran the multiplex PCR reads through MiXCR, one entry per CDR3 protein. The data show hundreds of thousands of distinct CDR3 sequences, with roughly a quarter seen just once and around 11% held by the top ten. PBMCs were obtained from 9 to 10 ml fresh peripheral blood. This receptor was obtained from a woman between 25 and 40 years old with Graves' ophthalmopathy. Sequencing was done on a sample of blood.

CDR3 in DNA: TGTGCCAGCTCACCACCGGGGGTGGGCAACGTCCTGACTTTC. As protein: CASSPPGVGNVLTF. This chain links TRBV18 with TRBJ2-6; D might be TRBD1 or TRBD2, each matching 5 bases. This CDR3 contains 14 residues. CDR1 and CDR2 from the germline V gene are KGHSH and LQKENI. V shed 0 bases and J shed 9 bases, with 9 bases lying between them.